A single sample gave rise to the 17 T cell receptor beta chains below, sequenced in a study of cytomegalovirus exposure and HLA in healthy donors. The primer mix had 60 Vbeta and 13 Jbeta primers. Assay used: immunoSEQ multiplex PCR; TCRdb lists only in-frame clones, some missing. This table holds roughly 150,000 clones, 64% found once. The sample comprised PBMCs. The origin of the receptors is a woman under 40 in good health and CMV-seropositive.

The chain carries TRBV19 and TRBJ1-1; D might be TRBD1 (6 bases). The CDR3 covers 13 residues. V lost 5 bases and J 8 bases, leaving 15 bases between the germline ends. Germline CDR1 and CDR2: LNHDA and SQIVND (reference sequence). The CDR3 DNA reads TGTGCCAGTAGTCGACAGGCTTTCCTAGAAGCTTTCTTT. Amino acids: CASSRQAFLEAFF.

The J gene is TRBJ1-1, the V gene TRBV5-6; D perhaps matches TRBD1 (5 bases). The CDR3 totals 16 residues. Germline loops: CDR1 SGHDT, CDR2 YYEEEE. Trimming pared 1 base from V and 2 bases from J, leaving 15 bases between. CDR3 nucleotide sequence: TGTGCCAGCAGCTTGTGGCAGGGTGCGTATAACACTGAAGCTTTCTTT. Translating gives CASSLWQGAYNTEAFF.

The chain links TRBV7-2 to TRBJ1-5; D is undetermined. Trimming took off 5 bases at V and 5 bases at J, with 10 bases between the two ends. Germline V gives CDR1 SGHTA, CDR2 FQGNSA. CDR3 length equals 13 residues. This CDR3 reads CASSREPHQPQHF. The CDR3 DNA reads TGTGCCAGCAGCCGGGAGCCCCATCAGCCCCAGCATTTT.

This chain joins TRBV6-1 and TRBJ2-7, with a possible D match to TRBD1 (6 bases). V was trimmed by 2 bases and J by 0 bases, leaving 8 bases between them. Per germline, CDR1 MNHNS and CDR2 SASEGT. The CDR3 is 14 amino acids. The CDR3: CASSEQGTSYEQYF. The CDR3 DNA sequence: TGTGCCAGCAGTGAACAGGGGACCTCCTACGAGCAGTACTTC.

The rearrangement uses TRBV5-1 and TRBJ2-7; no definite D call. The CDR3 is 14 residues long. Trimming left V 4 bases short and J 2 bases short, with 13 bases between. Germline-derived CDR1 and CDR2 are SGHRS and YFSETQ. CDR3 sequence reads: CASSANGVAYEQYF. CDR3 coding DNA: TGCGCCAGCAGCGCCAACGGAGTTGCCTACGAGCAGTACTTC.

Turning to this clone: At the DNA level, this CDR3 is encoded by other sequences in the same sample as well. The chain couples TRBV7-9 to TRBJ2-5; D gene uncertain. The V gene lost 3 bases and the J gene lost 3 bases, with 14 bases spanning the gap. Germline V CDR1 and CDR2: SEHNR, FQNEAQ (reference sequence). The CDR3 sequence is 15 residues long. The CDR3 bases are TGTGCCAGCAGCTTCGGTCCTTCAGGAAAAGAGACCCAGTACTTC. Translating it yields CASSFGPSGKETQYF.

This clone was detected once. The chain links TRBV29-1 to TRBJ1-2; D not certain. V was clipped by 6 bases and J by 1 base, with 9 bases between them. CDR1 is SQVTM, CDR2 ANQGSEA, per germline. This CDR3 spans 12 amino acids. The CDR3, as DNA: TGCAGCGTGATAGAGGGTAACTATGGCTACACCTTC. Translation: CSVIEGNYGYTF.

The chain carries TRBV6-4 and TRBJ2-6; TRBD2 is a possible D gene (5 bases). The germline V gene encodes CDR1 MRHNA and CDR2 SNTAGT. Between the trimmed V and J ends, which lost 5 bases and 2 bases, there was a span of 13 bases. This CDR3 is 16 amino acids long. Here the CDR3 DNA reads TGTGCCAGCAGTTCAGGCGACGGGGCTGGGGCCAACGTCCTGACTTTC. Translated: CASSSGDGAGANVLTF.

The chain joins TRBV29-1 to TRBJ1-5; TRBD1 matches at 7 bases. Germline CDR1 reads SQVTM; CDR2 reads ANQGSEA. The CDR3 is 13 residues long. V gave up 7 bases and J gave up 5 bases; unmatched junction bases: 8. The CDR3 spells CSAAGGMDQPQHF. The CDR3 bases are TGCAGCGCAGCAGGGGGGATGGATCAGCCCCAGCATTTT.

This clone showed up just a few times. The chain carries TRBV7-2 and TRBJ1-5, with 7 bases that match TRBD1. With V trimmed by 5 bases and J by 3 bases, 7 bases remained unmatched. This CDR3 is built from 15 residues. Looked up from germline, CDR1 is SGHTA and CDR2 is FQGNSA. In DNA, the CDR3 is TGTGCCAGCAGCCAGGGGGGACAACCCAATCAGCCCCAGCATTTT. Residues: CASSQGGQPNQPQHF. Full variable domain (rest looked up from reference TRBV7-2 and TRBJ1-5): GAGVSQSPSNKVTEKGKDVELRCDPISGHTALYWYRQSLGQGLEFLIYFQGNSAPDKSGLPSDRFSAERTGGSVSTLTIQRTQQEDSAVYLCASSQGGQPNQPQHFGDGTRLSIL.

This chain uses TRBV19 with TRBJ1-2; D remains unclear. The CDR3 extends over 13 amino acids. V lost 4 bases, J lost 8 bases, and 14 bases lay in between. CDR1 and CDR2 from the germline V gene are LNHDA and SQIVND (reference sequence). CDR3: CASSTSPVTGYTF. DNA for the CDR3: TGTGCCAGTAGTACCTCCCCCGTTACAGGCTACACCTTC.

This clone was observed a few times. This sequence joins TRBV2 and TRBJ1-1, with unresolved D. The CDR3 is 13 residues long. Germline V lookup: CDR1 SNHLY, CDR2 FYNNEI. V was trimmed by 4 bases and J by 1 base, leaving 7 bases between them. CDR3 amino acids: CASSVQRNTEAFF. The DNA for the CDR3 is TGTGCCAGCAGTGTACAGAGGAACACTGAAGCTTTCTTT.

This clone was seen only a few times. This chain uses TRBV9 with TRBJ2-2; 9 nucleotides align to TRBD2. CDR3 size: 14 residues. J lost 5 bases, V lost 4 bases, and 3 bases had no gene match. Germline V CDR1 and CDR2: SGDLS, YYNGEE. For the CDR3, the DNA is TGTGCCAGCAGCCCCGCGGGGGGGACCGGGGAGCTGTTTTTT. Its protein is CASSPAGGTGELFF.

In its sample, this clone was seen once. The CDR3 here is CASSPRVVGEEQYF. CDR3 DNA sequence: TGTGCCAGCAGCCCGCGGGTCGTAGGAGAAGAGCAGTACTTC. The rearrangement uses TRBV5-4 and TRBJ2-7; D is possibly TRBD2 (5 bases). There are 14 residues in the CDR3. Germline values: CDR1 SGHNT, CDR2 YYREEE (reference sequence). Trimming took off 4 bases at V and 7 bases at J, with 18 bases between the two ends. The variable domain in full, completed from reference TRBV5-4 and TRBJ2-7, reads ETGVTQSPTHLIKTRGQQVTLRCSSQSGHNTVSWYQQALGQGPQFIFQYYREEENGRGNFPPRFSGLQFPNYSSELNVNALELDDSALYLCASSPRVVGEEQYFGPGTRLTVT.

The rearrangement links TRBV30 to TRBJ2-5; D remains ambiguous. The CDR3 is made up of 12 amino acids. V was pared by 3 bases and J by 0 bases, with 5 bases between. The V gene's germline CDR1 is GTSNPN and CDR2 SVGIG (reference sequence). CDR3 protein: CAWSLDQETQYF. DNA for the CDR3: TGTGCCTGGAGCCTAGACCAAGAGACCCAGTACTTC.

The chain joins TRBV5-1 to TRBJ2-7; possible D gene TRBD2, 5 bases. Germline CDR1 is SGHRS and CDR2 is YFSETQ. The V gene lost 4 bases and the J gene lost 4 bases, with 15 bases spanning the gap. CDR3 length equals 14 residues. CDR3 bases: TGCGCCAGCAGCCACACACTAGACGGATACGAGCAGTACTTC. Translating gives CASSHTLDGYEQYF.

This clone was counted between two and nine times. V usage is TRBV5-1 and J usage is TRBJ2-7; 8 bases map to TRBD2. The CDR3 runs to 13 residues. Germline CDR1 SGHRS, CDR2 YFSETQ. V lost 4 bases, J lost 3 bases, and 3 bases stayed unmatched. CDR3 in amino acids: CASSPGGGYEQYF. The CDR3 region has the DNA TGCGCCAGCAGCCCCGGGGGGGGCTACGAGCAGTACTTC.